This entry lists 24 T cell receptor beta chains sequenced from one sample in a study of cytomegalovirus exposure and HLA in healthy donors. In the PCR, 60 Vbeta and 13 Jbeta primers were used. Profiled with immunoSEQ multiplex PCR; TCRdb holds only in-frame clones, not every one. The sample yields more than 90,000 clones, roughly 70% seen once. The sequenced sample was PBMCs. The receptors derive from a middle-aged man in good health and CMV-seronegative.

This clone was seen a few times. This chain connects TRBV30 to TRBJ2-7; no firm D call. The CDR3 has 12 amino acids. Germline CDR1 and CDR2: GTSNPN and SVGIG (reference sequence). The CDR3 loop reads CSKQKAAYEQYF. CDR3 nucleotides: TGTTCCAAGCAGAAGGCGGCATACGAGCAGTACTTC. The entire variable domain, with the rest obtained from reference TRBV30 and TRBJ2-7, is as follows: SQTIHQWPATLVQPVGSPLSLECTVEGTSNPNLYWYRQAAGRGLQLLFYSVGIGQISSEVPQNLSASRPQDRQFILSSKKLLLSDSGFYLCSKQKAAYEQYFGPGTRLTVT.

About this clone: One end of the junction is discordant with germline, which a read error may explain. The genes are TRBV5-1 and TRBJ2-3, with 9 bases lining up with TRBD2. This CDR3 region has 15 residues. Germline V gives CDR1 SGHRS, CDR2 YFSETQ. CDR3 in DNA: TGCGCCAGCAGAGATACCGGGACTAGCAGAGATACGCAGTATTTT. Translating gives CASRDTGTSRDTQYF.

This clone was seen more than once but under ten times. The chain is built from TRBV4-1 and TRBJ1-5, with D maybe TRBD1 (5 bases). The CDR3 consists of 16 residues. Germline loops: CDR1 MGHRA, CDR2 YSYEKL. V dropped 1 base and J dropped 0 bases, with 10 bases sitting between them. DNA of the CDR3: TGCGCCAGCAGCCAAGTGACAGCGTATAGCAATCAGCCCCAGCATTTT. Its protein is CASSQVTAYSNQPQHF.

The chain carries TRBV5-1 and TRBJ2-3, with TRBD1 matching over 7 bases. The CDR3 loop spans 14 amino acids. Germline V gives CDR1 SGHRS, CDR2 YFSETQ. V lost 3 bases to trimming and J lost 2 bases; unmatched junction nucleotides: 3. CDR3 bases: TGCGCCAGCAGCTCCGGACAGGACACAGATACGCAGTATTTT. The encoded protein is CASSSGQDTDTQYF.

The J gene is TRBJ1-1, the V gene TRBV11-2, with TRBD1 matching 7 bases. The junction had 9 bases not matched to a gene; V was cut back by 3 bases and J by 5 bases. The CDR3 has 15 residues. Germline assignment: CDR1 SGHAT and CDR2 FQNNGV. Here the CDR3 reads CASSLSRGVGTEAFF. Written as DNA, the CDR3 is TGTGCCAGCAGCTTGAGCAGGGGGGTGGGGACTGAAGCTTTCTTT.

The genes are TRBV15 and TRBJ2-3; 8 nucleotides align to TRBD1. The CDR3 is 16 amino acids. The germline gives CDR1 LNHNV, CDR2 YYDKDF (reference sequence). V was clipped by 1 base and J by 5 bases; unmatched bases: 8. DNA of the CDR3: TGTGCCACCAGCAGAGTCGGGCAGGGGGCCGGAGATACGCAGTATTTT. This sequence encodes CATSRVGQGAGDTQYF.

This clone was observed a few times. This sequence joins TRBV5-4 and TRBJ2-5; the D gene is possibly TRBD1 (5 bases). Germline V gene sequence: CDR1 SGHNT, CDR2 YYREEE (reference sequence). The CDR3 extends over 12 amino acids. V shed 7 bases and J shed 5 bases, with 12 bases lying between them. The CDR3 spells CASGSQGETQYF. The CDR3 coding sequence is TGTGCCAGCGGATCTCAGGGCGAGACCCAGTACTTC. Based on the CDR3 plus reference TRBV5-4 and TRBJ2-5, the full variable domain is ETGVTQSPTHLIKTRGQQVTLRCSSQSGHNTVSWYQQALGQGPQFIFQYYREEENGRGNFPPRFSGLQFPNYSSELNVNALELDDSALYLCASGSQGETQYFGPGTRLLVL.

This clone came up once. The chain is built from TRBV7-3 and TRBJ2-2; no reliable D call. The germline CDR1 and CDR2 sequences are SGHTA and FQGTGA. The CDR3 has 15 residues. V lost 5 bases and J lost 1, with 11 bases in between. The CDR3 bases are TGTGCCAGCAGCCAGCAACGAGGGAACACCGGGGAGCTGTTTTTT. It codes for CASSQQRGNTGELFF.

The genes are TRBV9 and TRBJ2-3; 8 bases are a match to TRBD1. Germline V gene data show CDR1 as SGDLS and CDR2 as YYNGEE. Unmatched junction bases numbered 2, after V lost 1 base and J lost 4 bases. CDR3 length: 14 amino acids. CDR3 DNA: TGTGCCAGCAGCGTATCAGGGGGCGCAGATACGCAGTATTTT. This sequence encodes CASSVSGGADTQYF. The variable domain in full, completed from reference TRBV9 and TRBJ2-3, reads DSGVTQTPKHLITATGQRVTLRCSPRSGDLSVYWYQQSLDQGLQFLIQYYNGEERAKGNILERFSAQQFPDLHSELNLSSLELGDSALYFCASSVSGGADTQYFGPGTRLTVL.

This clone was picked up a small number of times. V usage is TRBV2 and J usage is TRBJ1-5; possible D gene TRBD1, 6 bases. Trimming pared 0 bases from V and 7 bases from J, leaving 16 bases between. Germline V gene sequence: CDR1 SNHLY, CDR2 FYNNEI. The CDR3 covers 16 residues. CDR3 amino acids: CASSEARGTKSQPQHF. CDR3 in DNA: TGTGCCAGCAGTGAAGCGCGGGGGACAAAATCCCAGCCCCAGCATTTT. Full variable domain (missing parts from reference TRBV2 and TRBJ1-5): EPEVTQTPSHQVTQMGQEVILRCVPISNHLYFYWYRQILGQKVEFLVSFYNNEISEKSEIFDDQFSVERPDGSNFTLKIRSTKLEDSAMYFCASSEARGTKSQPQHFGDGTRLSIL.

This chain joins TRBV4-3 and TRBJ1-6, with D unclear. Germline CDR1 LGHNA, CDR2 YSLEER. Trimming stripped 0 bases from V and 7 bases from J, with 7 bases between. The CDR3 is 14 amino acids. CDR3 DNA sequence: TGCGCCAGCAGCCAAGACGAGAGGAATTCACCCCTCCACTTT. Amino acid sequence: CASSQDERNSPLHF.

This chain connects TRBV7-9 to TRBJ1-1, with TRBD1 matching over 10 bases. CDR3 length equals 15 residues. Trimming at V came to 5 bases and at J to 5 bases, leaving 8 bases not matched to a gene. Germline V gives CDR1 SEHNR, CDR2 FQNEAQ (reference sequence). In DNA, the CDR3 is TGTGCCAGCAGCCCCGGGACAGGGGACTGGACTGAAGCTTTCTTT. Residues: CASSPGTGDWTEAFF.

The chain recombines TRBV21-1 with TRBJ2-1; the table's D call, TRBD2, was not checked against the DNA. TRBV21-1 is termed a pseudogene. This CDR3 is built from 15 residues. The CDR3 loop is CASSKGQAGGHEQFF. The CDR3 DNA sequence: TGTGCCAGCAGCAAAGGCCAAGCGGGAGGCCATGAGCAGTTCTTC.

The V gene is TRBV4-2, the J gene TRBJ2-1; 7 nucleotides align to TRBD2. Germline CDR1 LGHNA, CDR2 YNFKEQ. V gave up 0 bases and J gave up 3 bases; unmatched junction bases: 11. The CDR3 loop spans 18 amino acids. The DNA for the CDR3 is TGTGCCAGCAGCCAAGATACGGGCGGGAGAGTTTTCTACAATGAGCAGTTCTTC. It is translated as CASSQDTGGRVFYNEQFF.

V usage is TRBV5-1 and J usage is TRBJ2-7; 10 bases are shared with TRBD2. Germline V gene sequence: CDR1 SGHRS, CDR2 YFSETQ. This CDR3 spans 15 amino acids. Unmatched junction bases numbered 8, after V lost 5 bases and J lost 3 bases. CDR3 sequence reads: CASRVGLAVGYEQYF. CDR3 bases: TGCGCCAGCAGGGTCGGACTAGCGGTGGGCTACGAGCAGTACTTC.

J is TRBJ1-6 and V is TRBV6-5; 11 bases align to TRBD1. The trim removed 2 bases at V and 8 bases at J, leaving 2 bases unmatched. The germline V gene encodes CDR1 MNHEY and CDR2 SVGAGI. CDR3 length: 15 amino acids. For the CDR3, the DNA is TGTGCCAGCAGTTACGGGGACAGGGGGGATTCACCCCTCCACTTT. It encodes CASSYGDRGDSPLHF.

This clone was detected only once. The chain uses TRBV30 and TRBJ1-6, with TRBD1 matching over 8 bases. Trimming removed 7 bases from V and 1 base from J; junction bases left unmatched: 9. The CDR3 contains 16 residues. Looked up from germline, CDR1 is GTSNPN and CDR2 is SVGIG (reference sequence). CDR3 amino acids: CASDRDGLSYNSPLHF. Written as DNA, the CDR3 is TGTGCCTCGGACAGGGATGGATTGTCCTATAATTCACCCCTCCACTTT.

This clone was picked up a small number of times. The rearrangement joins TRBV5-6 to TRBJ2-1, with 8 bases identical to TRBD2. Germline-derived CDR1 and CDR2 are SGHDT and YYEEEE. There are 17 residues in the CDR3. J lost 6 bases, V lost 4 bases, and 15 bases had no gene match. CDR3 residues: CASSDSGGLFDSNEQFF. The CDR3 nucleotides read TGTGCCAGCAGCGACAGCGGGGGCCTCTTCGACTCCAATGAGCAGTTCTTC.

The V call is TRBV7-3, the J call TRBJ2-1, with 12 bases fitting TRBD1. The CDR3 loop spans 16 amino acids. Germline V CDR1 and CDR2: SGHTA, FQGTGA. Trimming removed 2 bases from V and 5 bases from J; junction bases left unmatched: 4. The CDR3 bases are TGTGCCAGCAGCTTAGTTGGGACAGGGGGCCACAATGAGCAGTTCTTC. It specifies CASSLVGTGGHNEQFF. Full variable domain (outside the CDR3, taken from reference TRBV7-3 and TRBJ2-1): GAGVSQTPSNKVTEKGKYVELRCDPISGHTALYWYRQSLGQGPEFLIYFQGTGAADDSGLPNDRFFAVRPEGSVSTLKIQRTERGDSAVYLCASSLVGTGGHNEQFFGPGTRLTVL.

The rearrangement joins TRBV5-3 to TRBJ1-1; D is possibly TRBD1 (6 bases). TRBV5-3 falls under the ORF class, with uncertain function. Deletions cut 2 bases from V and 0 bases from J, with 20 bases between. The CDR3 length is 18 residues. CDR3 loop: CARSFFWGRFGLNTEAFF. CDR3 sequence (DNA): TGTGCCAGAAGCTTCTTCTGGGGGCGCTTTGGTCTGAACACTGAAGCTTTCTTT.

CDR3: CAQPDEKLFF. DNA for the CDR3: TGTGCCCAACCAGATGAAAAACTGTTTTTT. The V and J genes are TRBV21-1 and TRBJ1-4; no check of the table's D call, TRBD1, against the DNA was made. TRBV21-1 is termed a pseudogene. This CDR3 spans 10 amino acids.

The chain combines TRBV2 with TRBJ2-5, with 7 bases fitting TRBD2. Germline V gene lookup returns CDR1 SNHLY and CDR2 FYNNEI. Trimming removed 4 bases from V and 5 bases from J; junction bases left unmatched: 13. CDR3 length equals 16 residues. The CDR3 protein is CASSAPFERDQETQYF. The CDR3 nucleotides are TGTGCCAGCAGTGCCCCGTTTGAGCGGGATCAGGAGACCCAGTACTTC.

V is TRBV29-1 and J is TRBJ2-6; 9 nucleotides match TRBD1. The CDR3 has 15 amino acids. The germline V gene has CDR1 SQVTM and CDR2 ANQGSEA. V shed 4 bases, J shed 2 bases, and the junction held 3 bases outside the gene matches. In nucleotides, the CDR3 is TGCAGCGTTGGACAGGGGGTCGCTGGGGCCAACGTCCTGACTTTC. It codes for CSVGQGVAGANVLTF.

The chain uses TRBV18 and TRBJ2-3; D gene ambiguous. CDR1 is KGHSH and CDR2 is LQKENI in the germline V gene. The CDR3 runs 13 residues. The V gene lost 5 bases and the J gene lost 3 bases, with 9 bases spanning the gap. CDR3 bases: TGTGCCAGCTCATTACCAGTGACAGATACGCAGTATTTT. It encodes CASSLPVTDTQYF.